Sequencing of this TCR beta chain was carried out in a study of cytomegalovirus exposure and HLA in healthy donors. Trimming pared 4 bases from V and 4 bases from J, leaving 12 bases between. This CDR3 spans 14 amino acids. Per germline, CDR1 MNHEY and CDR2 SMNVEV (reference sequence). The PCR ran on 60 Vbeta and 13 Jbeta primers. Profiled with immunoSEQ multiplex PCR; TCRdb holds only in-frame clones, not every one. The sample includes about 77,000 clones, about 71% of them seen just once. The genes are TRBV27 and TRBJ2-3, with D tentatively TRBD2 (5 bases). This TCR came from a woman between 35 and 50 years old in good health and CMV-seronegative. Input material: PBMCs. The CDR3: CASSYSLGPDTQYF. DNA for the CDR3: TGTGCCAGCAGTTACTCACTAGGGCCAGATACGCAGTATTTT.